These 26 T cell receptor beta chains share one sample of origin, sequenced in a study of regulatory T cells in long-lasting Graves disease. Time point in this sample: newly diagnosed GD, antithyroid drugs for less than 3 months. The TCR library used RNA extracted from PBMCs. In building TCR beta libraries, iRepertoire HTBI primers were used together with Arm-PCR of CDR3 regions. TCRdb recomputed calls from the multiplex PCR reads with MiXCR, one row per CDR3 protein. The sample lists about 460,000 distinct CDR3 sequences, less than 15% occurring once. A further study also used this sample, focusing on T cells in Graves' hyperthyroidism and ophthalmopathy.

The specimen comprised peripheral blood mononuclear cells (PBMCs), sampled at new diagnosis, from a patient treated with antithyroid drugs. Receptors were obtained from a woman between 45 and 60 years old with Graves disease.

The J gene is TRBJ1-4, the V gene TRBV2; possibly TRBD1 for D (5 bases). Germline CDR1 SNHLY, CDR2 FYNNEI. The CDR3 is 14 residues long. The germline V and J ends were trimmed by 7 bases and 11 bases, with 20 bases remaining between them. CDR3 region: CASTPRDVLDKLFF. In DNA form, the CDR3 reads TGTGCCAGCACCCCCCGGGACGTATTAGATAAACTGTTTTTT.

This clonotype has at least ten counts. This chain uses TRBV28 with TRBJ2-5, with TRBD1 identical over 9 bases. The CDR3 extends over 13 amino acids. Germline CDR1 MDHEN, CDR2 SYDVKM. The junction had 4 bases not matched to a gene; V was cut back by 7 bases and J by 4 bases. The CDR3 sequence: CASIQQGAETQYF. The CDR3 DNA reads TGTGCCAGCATCCAACAGGGGGCAGAGACCCAGTACTTC.

This clonotype was observed a few times. The chain employs TRBV6-1 and TRBJ2-1; 7 bases agree with TRBD2. The V segment lost 3 bases and the J segment 4 bases; nucleotides outside the gene matches: 12. The CDR3 covers 17 residues. Looked up from germline, CDR1 is MNHNS and CDR2 is SASEGT. Written as DNA, the CDR3 is TGTGCCAGCAGTGAGCCCCGGGAGGCTAGCGGTTACAATGAGCAGTTCTTC. Translating it yields CASSEPREASGYNEQFF.

In its sample, this clonotype was seen many times. This rearrangement joins TRBV7-3 to TRBJ2-1; TRBD2 matches 7 bases. The CDR3 runs 16 residues. J was trimmed by 3 bases and V by 0 bases; bases with no gene match: 5. The germline V gene encodes CDR1 SGHTA and CDR2 FQGTGA. In nucleotides, the CDR3 is TGTGCCAGCAGCTTAACGGCGGGAGTAGGCTACAATGAGCAGTTCTTC. This encodes CASSLTAGVGYNEQFF.

The chain carries TRBV18 and TRBJ2-2, with D tentatively TRBD2 (5 bases). The CDR3 is made up of 16 amino acids. The V end lost 5 bases, the J end lost 7 bases, and 20 bases lay between the germline ends. CDR1 is KGHSH, CDR2 LQKENI, per germline. The CDR3 coding sequence is TGTGCCAGCTCAACGAATCTTAGACGGGAACTCGGGGAGCTGTTTTTT. This sequence encodes CASSTNLRRELGELFF.

The chain combines TRBV7-9 with TRBJ2-7; 8 positions agree with TRBD2. The trim removed 4 bases at V and 4 bases at J, leaving 21 bases unmatched. CDR3 size: 19 residues. The V gene's germline CDR1 is SEHNR and CDR2 FQNEAQ (reference sequence). This chain's CDR3 is CASSSTEGRVAGTQYEQYF. The DNA for the CDR3 is TGTGCCAGCAGCTCCACAGAGGGCCGGGTAGCGGGAACCCAGTACGAGCAGTACTTC. The full variable domain, with the rest looked up from reference TRBV7-9 and TRBJ2-7, is DTGVSQNPRHKITKRGQNVTFRCDPISEHNRLYWYRQTLGQGPEFLTYFQNEAQLEKSRLLSDRFSAERPKGSFSTLEIQRTEQGDSAMYLCASSSTEGRVAGTQYEQYFGPGTRLTVT.

In its sample, this clonotype was seen many times. This chain links TRBV6-1 with TRBJ2-7, with D uncertain. Germline V gives CDR1 MNHNS, CDR2 SASEGT. CDR3 length equals 12 residues. Trimming pared 4 bases from V and 3 bases from J, leaving 7 bases between. CDR3: CASSGAYYEQYF. The CDR3 DNA is TGTGCCAGCAGTGGAGCTTACTACGAGCAGTACTTC.

This clonotype was recorded at least ten times. V gene TRBV30 combines with J gene TRBJ1-5; the match to TRBD1 covers 8 bases. Looked up from germline, CDR1 is GTSNPN and CDR2 is SVGIG (reference sequence). V trimming: 4 bases; J trimming: 6 bases; junction bases outside the gene matches: 8. The CDR3 has 14 residues. The CDR3 sequence: CAWKDRERGQPQHF. In DNA form, the CDR3 reads TGTGCCTGGAAGGACAGGGAAAGGGGTCAGCCCCAGCATTTT.

The rearrangement links TRBV28 to TRBJ2-7, with 7 positions matching TRBD2. The germline V gene has CDR1 MDHEN and CDR2 SYDVKM. V was clipped by 6 bases and J by 4 bases; unmatched bases: 6. The CDR3 extends over 13 amino acids. The CDR3 region has the DNA TGTGCCAGCAGCCTGACTAGCCGATACGAGCAGTACTTC. Protein: CASSLTSRYEQYF.

This clonotype appeared many times. The chain combines TRBV3-1 with TRBJ2-1; D possibly corresponds to TRBD2 (6 bases). The CDR3 consists of 14 residues. Looked up from germline, CDR1 is LGHDT and CDR2 is YNNKEL (reference sequence). V was shortened by 4 bases and J by 11 bases, with 18 bases between the two germline ends. CDR3 residues: CASSPNSDSGQQFF. The CDR3 DNA is TGTGCCAGCAGCCCTAATTCCGATAGCGGTCAGCAGTTCTTC.

The rearrangement links TRBV28 to TRBJ1-1, with 11 bases identical to TRBD1. CDR1 is MDHEN and CDR2 is SYDVKM in the germline V gene. V was pared by 8 bases and J by 5 bases, with 13 bases of the junction left unmatched. The CDR3 covers 16 residues. Here the CDR3 reads CASGVRTGGYGTEAFF. CDR3 sequence (DNA): TGTGCCAGCGGGGTCCGGACAGGGGGCTACGGGACTGAAGCTTTCTTT.

This clonotype was counted ten times or more. The chain links TRBV11-2 to TRBJ2-1; 9 bases are shared with TRBD2. Germline V CDR1 and CDR2: SGHAT, FQNNGV. Trimming at V came to 3 bases and at J to 2 bases, leaving 8 bases not matched to a gene. This CDR3 is 17 amino acids long. CDR3 region: CASSFRTSGYPYNEQFF. CDR3 DNA: TGTGCCAGCAGCTTTCGAACTAGCGGGTACCCCTACAATGAGCAGTTCTTC.

This clonotype was seen at least ten times. This sequence joins TRBV2 and TRBJ2-7, with a tentative D call TRBD2 (5 bases). Germline V CDR1 and CDR2: SNHLY, FYNNEI. CDR3 length equals 14 residues. Trimming took 6 bases from V and 0 from J, leaving 12 bases between them. The CDR3 nucleotides read TGTGCCAGCAGAGAGGGATGGAGCTCCTACGAGCAGTACTTC. Translated, it gives CASREGWSSYEQYF.

The chain links TRBV7-3 to TRBJ2-1, with 13 positions matching TRBD2. The CDR3 length is 16 residues. Germline CDR1 reads SGHTA; CDR2 reads FQGTGA. Unmatched junction bases numbered 7, after V lost 4 bases and J lost 7 bases. This CDR3 is CASSSPTSGRPNEQFF. CDR3 DNA sequence: TGTGCCAGCAGCTCCCCGACTAGCGGGAGGCCGAATGAGCAGTTCTTC. The whole variable domain, remainder taken from reference TRBV7-3 and TRBJ2-1, is GAGVSQTPSNKVTEKGKYVELRCDPISGHTALYWYRQSLGQGPEFLIYFQGTGAADDSGLPNDRFFAVRPEGSVSTLKIQRTERGDSAVYLCASSSPTSGRPNEQFFGPGTRLTVL.

This clonotype occurred a few times. The rearrangement links TRBV6-2 or TRBV6-3 to TRBJ1-4; TRBD1 might be the D (6 bases). Germline CDR1 and CDR2: MNHEY and SVGEGT. Trimming took 3 bases from V and 8 from J, leaving 13 bases between them. The CDR3 sequence is 14 residues long. As DNA, the CDR3 is TGTGCCAGCAGTTATGGCAGGGGAATGGAAAAACTGTTTTTT. Its protein is CASSYGRGMEKLFF.

This clonotype was detected a few times. The V call is TRBV11-2, the J call TRBJ1-4, with 7 bases aligning to TRBD1. Germline CDR1 SGHAT, CDR2 FQNNGV. This CDR3 spans 16 amino acids. The V segment lost 5 bases and the J segment 6 bases; nucleotides outside the gene matches: 12. The CDR3 loop reads CASSPLRAGGDEKLFF. CDR3 coding DNA: TGTGCCAGCAGCCCCCTGAGGGCAGGGGGTGATGAAAAACTGTTTTTT.

This clonotype was picked up a small number of times. V gene TRBV3-1 combines with J gene TRBJ1-2; 10 bases align to TRBD1. The CDR3 length is 18 residues. J was trimmed by 2 bases and V by 0 bases; bases with no gene match: 9. CDR1 is LGHDT and CDR2 is YNNKEL in the germline V gene (reference sequence). The CDR3 reads CASSQDTGTGAWNYGYTF. The CDR3 DNA reads TGTGCCAGCAGCCAAGATACCGGGACAGGGGCATGGAACTATGGCTACACCTTC.

The chain employs TRBV7-2 and TRBJ2-4; tentative D call: TRBD1 (6 bases). Deletions cut 1 base from V and 9 bases from J, with 10 bases between. Germline loops: CDR1 SGHTA, CDR2 FQGNSA. CDR3 length: 13 amino acids. As DNA, the CDR3 is TGTGCCAGCAGCTTAGAAGGGACATCCATTCAGTACTTC. It is translated as CASSLEGTSIQYF.

In this sample, this clonotype turned up many times. The CDR3 here is CASSTKTGANTEAFF. As DNA, the CDR3 is TGTGCCAGTAGTACGAAGACAGGGGCAAACACTGAAGCTTTCTTT. This rearrangement joins TRBV19 to TRBJ1-1; TRBD1 aligns across 8 bases. Trimming cost V 4 bases and J 2 bases; bases outside gene matches: 6. The CDR3 spans 15 residues. The germline CDR1 and CDR2 sequences are LNHDA and SQIVND (reference sequence).

This clonotype was seen only once. This chain uses TRBV28 with TRBJ1-3; D may be TRBD1 (6 bases). Trimming removed 6 bases at V and 0 bases at J, with 15 bases between. CDR1 and CDR2 (germline): MDHEN, SYDVKM. This CDR3 has 16 amino acids. CDR3 coding DNA: TGTGCCAGCAGCTCATCAGGGGTCGGCTCTGGAAACACCATATATTTT. Amino acid sequence: CASSSSGVGSGNTIYF. Based on the CDR3 plus reference TRBV28 and TRBJ1-3, the full variable domain is DVKVTQSSRYLVKRTGEKVFLECVQDMDHENMFWYRQDPGLGLRLIYFSYDVKMKEKGDIPEGYSVSREKKERFSLILESASTNQTSMYLCASSSSGVGSGNTIYFGEGSWLTVV.

The chain joins TRBV3-1 to TRBJ2-7, with 11 bases aligning to TRBD2. CDR1 LGHDT and CDR2 YNNKEL come from the germline V gene (reference sequence). The CDR3 has 14 amino acids. The ends lost 4 bases at V and 4 bases at J; junction bases unmatched: 3. The CDR3 nucleotides read TGTGCCAGCAGCCCGGGACTAGCGGAATACGAGCAGTACTTC. This codes for CASSPGLAEYEQYF.

This clonotype was seen repeatedly, ten times or more. The rearrangement joins TRBV29-1 to TRBJ2-6; a possible D gene is TRBD1 (5 bases). CDR1 is SQVTM, CDR2 ANQGSEA, per germline. This CDR3 has 16 amino acids. The V and J ends lost 4 bases and 2 bases respectively, with 15 bases between them. CDR3 in DNA: TGCAGCGTTGGCGACAGTCCGTCCGCTGGGGCCAACGTCCTGACTTTC. It yields the protein CSVGDSPSAGANVLTF.

This clonotype was counted many times. The CDR3 loop is CASSSGQGAWETQYF. Here the CDR3 DNA reads TGTGCCAGCAGTTCCGGACAGGGGGCATGGGAGACCCAGTACTTC. The gene calls are TRBV28 and TRBJ2-5; TRBD1 aligns across 11 bases. With 4 bases clipped from V and 5 bases from J, the junction kept 6 bases outside the gene matches. The CDR3 length is 15 residues. The germline V gene encodes CDR1 MDHEN and CDR2 SYDVKM.

This clonotype was detected many times. CDR3: CASSLSITAEQFF. CDR3 sequence (DNA): TGTGCCAGCAGCTTAAGTATTACCGCTGAGCAGTTCTTC. V gene TRBV7-3 combines with J gene TRBJ2-1; D remains unclear. From germline, CDR1 is SGHTA and CDR2 FQGTGA. Trimming shortened V by 1 base and J by 9 bases, and 10 bases separated the two germline ends. The length of the CDR3 is 13 residues.

This clonotype showed up many times. The chain links TRBV2 to TRBJ2-7; no definite D call. Germline CDR1 is SNHLY and CDR2 is FYNNEI. V was trimmed by 7 bases and J by 2 bases, leaving 9 bases between them. The CDR3 has 12 amino acids. CDR3 nucleotide sequence: TGTGCCAGCACTGTAGGGCCCTACGAGCAGTACTTC. Translating gives CASTVGPYEQYF.

The chain uses TRBV5-1 and TRBJ2-1; maybe TRBD2 (6 bases). The germline V gene encodes CDR1 SGHRS and CDR2 YFSETQ. Trimming cost V 3 bases and J 0 bases, with 13 bases left between them. This CDR3 region has 16 residues. CDR3 loop: CASSYARGASYNEQFF. As DNA, the CDR3 is TGCGCCAGCAGCTACGCACGCGGGGCCTCCTACAATGAGCAGTTCTTC. The full variable domain, in which reference TRBV5-1 and TRBJ2-1 provide the parts outside the CDR3, is KAGVTQTPRYLIKTRGQQVTLSCSPISGHRSVSWYQQTPGQGLQFLFEYFSETQRNKGNFPGRFSGRQFSNSRSEMNVSTLELGDSALYLCASSYARGASYNEQFFGPGTRLTVL.